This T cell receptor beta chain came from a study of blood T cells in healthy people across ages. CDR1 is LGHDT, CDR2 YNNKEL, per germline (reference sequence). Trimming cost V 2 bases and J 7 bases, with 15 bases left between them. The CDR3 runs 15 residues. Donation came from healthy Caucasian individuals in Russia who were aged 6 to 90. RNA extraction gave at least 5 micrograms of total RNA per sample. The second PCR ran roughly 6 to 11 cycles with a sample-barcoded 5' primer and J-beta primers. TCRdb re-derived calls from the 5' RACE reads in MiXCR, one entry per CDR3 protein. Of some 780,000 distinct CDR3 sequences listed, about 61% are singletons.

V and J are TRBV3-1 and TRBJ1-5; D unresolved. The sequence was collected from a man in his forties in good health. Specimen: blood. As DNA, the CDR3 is TGTGCCAGCAGCCAATCTCTAGGGAAGGAACAGCCCCAGCATTTT. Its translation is CASSQSLGKEQPQHF.